These 27 T cell receptor beta chains originate from one sample sequenced in a study of CD8+CD57+ T cells in acquired aplastic anemia. Using genomic DNA as the template, TCR beta VDJ and CDR3 profiling was carried out. TCRdb itself ran the reads through MiXCR, one entry per CDR3 protein. The profile shows some 190,000 distinct CDR3 sequences, 45% to 50% of them singletons. The material sequenced was sorted CD4+, CD8+, or CD8+CD57+ T cells (not recorded which) from PBMCs. The receptor source for this set is a human donor in good health.

The chain couples TRBV12-3 or TRBV12-4 to TRBJ2-7; 12 bases agree with TRBD1. This CDR3 region has 16 residues. With V trimmed by 4 bases and J by 6 bases, 10 bases remained unmatched. CDR3 amino acids: CASSSHGGTGGSEQYF. DNA of the CDR3: TGTGCCAGCAGTTCGCACGGTGGGACAGGGGGCTCCGAGCAGTACTTC.

This clonotype was detected only a few times. This chain connects TRBV18 to TRBJ2-7; 8 nucleotides align to TRBD1. Trimming took 2 bases from V and 2 from J; bases not matched to a gene: 5. Germline V CDR1 and CDR2: KGHSH, LQKENI. CDR3 length: 15 residues. The DNA of the CDR3 is TGTGCCAGCTCACCAGGACAGGGCAGCACCTACGAGCAGTACTTC. As protein: CASSPGQGSTYEQYF.

The CDR3 DNA reads TGCAGTGCTACTACCCAAGAGACCCAGTACTTC. Translating it yields CSATTQETQYF. The V gene is TRBV20-1, the J gene TRBJ2-5; D remains unclear. V was shortened by 4 bases and J by 1 base, with 4 bases between the two germline ends. Germline loops: CDR1 DFQATT, CDR2 SNEGSKA (reference sequence). CDR3 length: 11 residues.

The chain couples TRBV10-3 to TRBJ2-1, with 11 nucleotides matching TRBD2. This CDR3 has 18 amino acids. Germline CDR1 reads ENHRY; CDR2 reads SYGVKD. J gave up 1 base and V 5 bases, and 10 bases lay outside the gene matches. This CDR3 reads CAISRGASGGSSYNEQFF. CDR3 bases: TGTGCCATCAGTCGCGGCGCTAGCGGGGGGAGTTCCTACAATGAGCAGTTCTTC.

Note on this clonotype: This may be a read error, as it is one base from a much larger clone. The chain carries TRBV6-1 and TRBJ2-3, with 7 bases fitting TRBD2. Germline V gene data show CDR1 as MNHNS and CDR2 as SASEGT. The CDR3 length is 13 residues. The CDR3 region is CATSWGGKDTRYF. The CDR3 DNA reads as TGTGCCACCTCTTGGGGGGGGAAAGATACGCGGTATTTT.

The chain carries TRBV18 and TRBJ1-1; the D is unclear. This CDR3 is built from 14 residues. Trimming removed 3 bases at V and 4 bases at J, with 12 bases between. Germline V CDR1 and CDR2: KGHSH, LQKENI. The CDR3 is CASSPIGTATEAFF. The CDR3 nucleotides read TGTGCCAGCTCACCCATAGGAACGGCCACTGAAGCTTTCTTT. Variable domain in full (rest from reference TRBV18 and TRBJ1-1): NAGVMQNPRHLVRRRGQEARLRCSPMKGHSHVYWYRQLPEEGLKFMVYLQKENIIDESGMPKERFSAEFPKEGPSILRIQQVVRGDSAAYFCASSPIGTATEAFFGQGTRLTVV.

The gene calls are TRBV29-1 and TRBJ2-7, with D hard to call. Trimming took 4 bases from V and 4 from J, leaving 8 bases between them. This CDR3 has 11 residues. Germline CDR1 is SQVTM and CDR2 is ANQGSEA. Here the CDR3 DNA reads TGCAGCGTTGCCCTCCTTTACGAGCAGTACTTC. Its protein is CSVALLYEQYF.

CDR3 sequence (DNA): TGTGCCACCAGCACCGAACCTCATCTAGCGGGAGTGGGAAATACGCAGTATTTT. Protein: CATSTEPHLAGVGNTQYF. This chain joins TRBV15 and TRBJ2-3, with 10 nucleotides matching TRBD2. J was trimmed by 7 bases and V by 4 bases; bases with no gene match: 17. Germline values: CDR1 LNHNV, CDR2 YYDKDF (reference sequence). The CDR3 totals 18 residues. The whole variable domain, remainder taken from reference TRBV15 and TRBJ2-3, is DAMVIQNPRYQVTQFGKPVTLSCSQTLNHNVMYWYQQKSSQAPKLLFHYYDKDFNNEADTPDNFQSRRPNTSFCFLDIRSPGLGDTAMYLCATSTEPHLAGVGNTQYFGPGTRLTVL.

V and J are TRBV10-3 and TRBJ1-3; D unresolved. The germline gives CDR1 ENHRY, CDR2 SYGVKD. V gave up 7 bases and J gave up 0 bases, with 13 bases separating them. The CDR3 covers 15 residues. CDR3 sequence: CAITALTHSGNTIYF. The CDR3 DNA reads as TGTGCCATCACGGCACTCACCCACTCTGGAAACACCATATATTTT.

In its sample, this clonotype was seen a few times. The chain joins TRBV28 to TRBJ2-1; 8 bases are a match to TRBD2. The germline V gene encodes CDR1 MDHEN and CDR2 SYDVKM. The CDR3 totals 14 residues. After removal of 5 bases from V and 9 bases from J, the junction contained 9 bases not matched to a gene. The CDR3 here is CASSGPGGGSEQFF. DNA of the CDR3: TGTGCCAGCAGTGGCCCCGGGGGGGGGAGTGAGCAGTTCTTC.

This clonotype was seen many times. This chain links TRBV4-1 with TRBJ2-7; D perhaps matches TRBD1 (6 bases). V was shortened by 0 bases and J by 9 bases, with 12 bases between the two germline ends. Germline V gene sequence: CDR1 MGHRA, CDR2 YSYEKL. CDR3 length: 13 residues. Here the CDR3 reads CASSQDPGDVQYF. Here the CDR3 DNA reads TGCGCCAGCAGCCAAGACCCAGGGGACGTGCAGTACTTC.

The rearrangement joins TRBV2 to TRBJ2-7; D not certain. Trimming left V 5 bases short and J 0 bases short, with 11 bases between. Germline-derived CDR1 and CDR2 are SNHLY and FYNNEI. The CDR3 sequence is 14 residues long. The CDR3 nucleotides are TGTGCCAGCAGTTCCGACAAGCCCTCCTACGAGCAGTACTTC. It codes for CASSSDKPSYEQYF.

The V gene is TRBV20-1, the J gene TRBJ1-5; D gene uncertain. The ends were cut back, 6 bases at V and 1 base at J, with 13 bases in the middle. The CDR3 totals 14 residues. The V gene's germline CDR1 is DFQATT and CDR2 SNEGSKA (reference sequence). The DNA for the CDR3 is TGCAGTGCCAGCAGCGGGGAAAGCAATCAGCCCCAGCATTTT. It translates to CSASSGESNQPQHF.

This clonotype came up many times. The junction does not match germline at one end; this may be a read error. V and J are TRBV7-3 and TRBJ1-1; D ambiguous. Germline CDR1 and CDR2: SGHTA and FQGTGA. This CDR3 spans 13 amino acids. CDR3 nucleotide sequence: TGTGCCAGCAGCCTAACCAAGAACACTGAAGCTTTCTTT. It yields the protein CASSLTKNTEAFF. The full variable domain, its missing parts supplied by reference TRBV7-3 and TRBJ1-1, is GAGVSQTPSNKVTEKGKYVELRCDPISGHTALYWYRQSLGQGPEFLIYFQGTGAADDSGLPNDRFFAVRPEGSVSTLKIQRTERGDSAVYLCASSLTKNTEAFFGQGTRLTVV.

This clonotype appeared once. The rearrangement joins TRBV20-1 to TRBJ1-1; possibly TRBD1 for D (5 bases). Trimming removed 0 bases from V and 3 bases from J, with 20 bases in between. The V gene's germline CDR1 is DFQATT and CDR2 SNEGSKA (reference sequence). The CDR3 loop spans 17 amino acids. The CDR3 nucleotides read TGCAGTGCTAGAGATGTAGAGACAGTAGTGGGGGACACTGAAGCTTTCTTT. It encodes CSARDVETVVGDTEAFF.

This clonotype was detected many times. The CDR3 DNA reads as TGTGCCAGCAGTGACCCTTACGACAGGGCCCTCTCTGGAAACACCATATATTTT. It is translated as CASSDPYDRALSGNTIYF. The chain carries TRBV2 and TRBJ1-3; 7 positions match TRBD1. The V segment lost 3 bases and the J segment 0 bases; nucleotides outside the gene matches: 11. The CDR3 is made up of 18 amino acids. From germline, CDR1 is SNHLY and CDR2 FYNNEI. Full variable domain (remainder filled in from reference TRBV2 and TRBJ1-3): EPEVTQTPSHQVTQMGQEVILRCVPISNHLYFYWYRQILGQKVEFLVSFYNNEISEKSEIFDDQFSVERPDGSNFTLKIRSTKLEDSAMYFCASSDPYDRALSGNTIYFGEGSWLTVV.

This rearrangement joins TRBV5-6 to TRBJ2-2; maybe TRBD1 (6 bases). Per the germline V gene, CDR1 is SGHDT and CDR2 is YYEEEE. The CDR3 totals 16 residues. V gave up 4 bases and J gave up 9 bases, with 22 bases separating them. As DNA, the CDR3 is TGTGCCAGCAGCCAGGGGTTGCGTCTCCACAGATGGGAGCTGTTTTTT. It specifies CASSQGLRLHRWELFF.

This clonotype occurred a few times. J is TRBJ2-5 and V is TRBV6-4, with D unresolved. The length of the CDR3 is 13 residues. CDR1 is MRHNA and CDR2 is SNTAGT in the germline V gene. Trimming shortened V by 2 bases and J by 4 bases, and 8 bases separated the two germline ends. The DNA of the CDR3 is TGTGCCAGCAGTGACAGGCTCGGAGAGACCCAGTACTTC. Protein sequence: CASSDRLGETQYF.

The chain carries TRBV5-1 and TRBJ2-1, with TRBD2 matching 14 bases. Trimming took 5 bases from V and 6 from J; bases not matched to a gene: 7. The germline CDR1 and CDR2 sequences are SGHRS and YFSETQ. The CDR3 length is 16 residues. In nucleotides, the CDR3 is TGCGCCAGCAGTTTGACTAGCGGGAGGGCCCTCAATGAGCAGTTCTTC. Translation gives CASSLTSGRALNEQFF.

V is TRBV7-6 and J is TRBJ2-1, with D tentatively TRBD1 (5 bases). The length of the CDR3 is 14 residues. The V and J ends lost 1 base and 8 bases respectively, with 12 bases between them. Looked up from germline, CDR1 is SGHVS and CDR2 is FNYEAQ. The CDR3, as DNA: TGTGCCAGCAGCTTAGTGACAGAACCTGATGAGCAGTTCTTC. Residues: CASSLVTEPDEQFF.

This clonotype came up a few times. This rearrangement joins TRBV6-1 to TRBJ1-6, with D possibly being TRBD1 (6 bases). CDR1 and CDR2 (germline): MNHNS, SASEGT. The CDR3 length is 16 residues. Trimming took off 6 bases at V and 6 bases at J, with 18 bases between the two ends. The CDR3 sequence is CASRNKGGEANSPLHF. The CDR3 nucleotides are TGTGCCAGCAGAAATAAGGGGGGAGAGGCTAATTCACCCCTCCACTTT.

The genes are TRBV10-2 and TRBJ1-4; the D is unclear. V was trimmed by 4 bases and J by 7 bases, leaving 10 bases between them. This CDR3 is built from 13 residues. Germline CDR1 is WSHSY and CDR2 is SAAADI. Here the CDR3 DNA reads TGCGCCAGCAGTGGGACCGACACTGAAAAACTGTTTTTT. Protein product: CASSGTDTEKLFF.

This clonotype was picked up many times. The chain combines TRBV25-1 with TRBJ1-1; the D gene is possibly TRBD1 (6 bases). This CDR3 is 13 amino acids long. V dropped 2 bases and J dropped 11 bases, with 15 bases sitting between them. CDR1 is MGHDK and CDR2 is SYGVNS in the germline V gene. CDR3 DNA sequence: TGTGCCAGCAGTGAAATGGGAGGGGGAAGGGCTTTCTTT. As protein: CASSEMGGGRAFF.

Many counts were recorded for this clonotype. The chain couples TRBV19 to TRBJ1-1; 7 bases align to TRBD1. Germline V gives CDR1 LNHDA, CDR2 SQIVND (reference sequence). This CDR3 is built from 16 residues. With 8 bases clipped from V and 5 bases from J, the junction kept 17 bases outside the gene matches. The CDR3 DNA reads as TGTGCCAGTGTGGACAGGTCCTCCCCTCGAGGTACTGAAGCTTTCTTT. Its protein is CASVDRSSPRGTEAFF.

The J gene is TRBJ1-2, the V gene TRBV24-1; D gene uncertain. The V gene lost 9 bases and the J gene lost 5 bases, with 6 bases spanning the gap. Germline V gene sequence: CDR1 KGHDR, CDR2 SFDVKD. The CDR3 is 10 amino acids. Here the CDR3 DNA reads TGTGCCACCCGTCCGTATGGCTACACCTTC. Its translation is CATRPYGYTF.

The chain employs TRBV27 and TRBJ2-6; D perhaps matches TRBD1 (6 bases). CDR1 is MNHEY and CDR2 is SMNVEV in the germline V gene (reference sequence). The ends were cut back, 6 bases at V and 0 bases at J, with 15 bases in the middle. CDR3 length equals 17 residues. CDR3 residues: CASRYTQGISGANVLTF. CDR3 in DNA: TGTGCCAGCAGATACACACAGGGCATCTCTGGGGCCAACGTCCTGACTTTC.

Concerning this clonotype itself: This could be a read error, since a much larger clone is one nucleotide away. The chain uses TRBV6-1 and TRBJ2-7, with a weak D call TRBD2 (5 bases). Germline CDR1 and CDR2: MNHNS and SASEGT. This CDR3 region has 13 residues. The V end was cut by 7 bases, the J end by 3 bases, with 13 bases between. CDR3 loop: CASTSTGNYEQYF. The CDR3 coding sequence is TGTGCCAGCACCTCTACGGGGAACTACGAGCAGTACTTC.